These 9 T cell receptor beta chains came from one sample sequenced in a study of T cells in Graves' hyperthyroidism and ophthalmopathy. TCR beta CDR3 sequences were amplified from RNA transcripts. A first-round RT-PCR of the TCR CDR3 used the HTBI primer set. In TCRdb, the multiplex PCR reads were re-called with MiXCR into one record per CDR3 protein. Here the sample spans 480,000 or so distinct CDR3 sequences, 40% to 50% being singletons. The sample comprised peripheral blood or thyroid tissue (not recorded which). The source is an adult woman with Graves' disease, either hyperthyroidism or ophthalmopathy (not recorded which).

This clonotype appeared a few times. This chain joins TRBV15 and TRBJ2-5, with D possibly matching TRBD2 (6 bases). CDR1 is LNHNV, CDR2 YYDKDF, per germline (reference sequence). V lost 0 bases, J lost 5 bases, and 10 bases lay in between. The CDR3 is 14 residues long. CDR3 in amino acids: CATSRDRGRETQYF. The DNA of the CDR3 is TGTGCCACCAGCAGAGATCGGGGGAGGGAGACCCAGTACTTC.

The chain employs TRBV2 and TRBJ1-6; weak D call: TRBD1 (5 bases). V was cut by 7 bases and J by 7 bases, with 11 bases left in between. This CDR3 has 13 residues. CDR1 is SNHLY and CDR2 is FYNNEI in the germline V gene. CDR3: CASKDIRNSPLHF. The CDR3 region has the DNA TGTGCCAGCAAGGACATCCGGAATTCACCCCTCCACTTT. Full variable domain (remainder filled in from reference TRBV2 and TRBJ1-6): EPEVTQTPSHQVTQMGQEVILRCVPISNHLYFYWYRQILGQKVEFLVSFYNNEISEKSEIFDDQFSVERPDGSNFTLKIRSTKLEDSAMYFCASKDIRNSPLHFGNGTRLTVT.

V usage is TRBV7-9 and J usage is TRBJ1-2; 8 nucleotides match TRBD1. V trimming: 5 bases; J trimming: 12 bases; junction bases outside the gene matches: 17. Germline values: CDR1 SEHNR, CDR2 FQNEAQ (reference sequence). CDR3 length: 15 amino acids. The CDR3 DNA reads TGTGCCAGCAGCAGCGGACAGGGCGCCATCTCTGGAAACACCTTC. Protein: CASSSGQGAISGNTF. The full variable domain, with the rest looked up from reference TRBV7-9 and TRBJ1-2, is DTGVSQNPRHKITKRGQNVTFRCDPISEHNRLYWYRQTLGQGPEFLTYFQNEAQLEKSRLLSDRFSAERPKGSFSTLEIQRTEQGDSAMYLCASSSGQGAISGNTFGSGTRLTVV.

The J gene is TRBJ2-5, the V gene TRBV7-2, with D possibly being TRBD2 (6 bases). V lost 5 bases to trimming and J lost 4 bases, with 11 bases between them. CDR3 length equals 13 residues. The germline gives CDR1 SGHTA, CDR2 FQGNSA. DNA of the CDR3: TGTGCCAGCAGCCGGCGGGGCGGAGAGACCCAGTACTTC. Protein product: CASSRRGGETQYF.

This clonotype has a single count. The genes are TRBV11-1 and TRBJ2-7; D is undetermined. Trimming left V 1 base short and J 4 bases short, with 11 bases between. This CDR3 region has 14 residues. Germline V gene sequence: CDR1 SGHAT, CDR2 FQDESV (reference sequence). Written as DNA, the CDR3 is TGTGCCAGCAGCTTAGAGTGGCGAGTGTACGAGCAGTACTTC. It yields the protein CASSLEWRVYEQYF.

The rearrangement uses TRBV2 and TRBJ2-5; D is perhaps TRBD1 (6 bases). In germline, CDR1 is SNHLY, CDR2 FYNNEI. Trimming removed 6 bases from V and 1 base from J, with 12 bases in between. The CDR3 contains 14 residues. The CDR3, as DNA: TGTGCCAGCAGGTTAGACAGGACCCAAGAGACCCAGTACTTC. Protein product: CASRLDRTQETQYF.

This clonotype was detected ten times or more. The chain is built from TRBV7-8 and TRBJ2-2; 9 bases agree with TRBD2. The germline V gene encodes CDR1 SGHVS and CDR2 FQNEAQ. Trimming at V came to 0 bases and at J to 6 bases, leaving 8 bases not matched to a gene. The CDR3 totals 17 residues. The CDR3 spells CASSLAIIAGEAGELFF. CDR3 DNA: TGTGCCAGCAGCTTAGCGATCATAGCGGGAGAGGCCGGGGAGCTGTTTTTT. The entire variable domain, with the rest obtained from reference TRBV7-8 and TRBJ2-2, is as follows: GAGVSQSPRYKVAKRGQDVALRCDPISGHVSLFWYQQALGQGPEFLTYFQNEAQLDKSGLPSDRFFAERPEGSVSTLKIQRTQQEDSAVYLCASSLAIIAGEAGELFFGEGSRLTVL.

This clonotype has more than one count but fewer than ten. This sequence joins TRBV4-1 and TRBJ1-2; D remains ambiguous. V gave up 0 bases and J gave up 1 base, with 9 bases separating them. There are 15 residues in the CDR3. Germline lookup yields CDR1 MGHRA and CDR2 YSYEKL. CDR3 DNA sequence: TGCGCCAGCAGCCAAGATTATACAGTTAACTATGGCTACACCTTC. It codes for CASSQDYTVNYGYTF.

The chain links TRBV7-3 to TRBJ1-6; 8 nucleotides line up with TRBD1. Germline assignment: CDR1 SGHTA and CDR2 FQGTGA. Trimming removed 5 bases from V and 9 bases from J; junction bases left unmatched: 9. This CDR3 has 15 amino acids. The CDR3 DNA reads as TGTGCCAGCAGCCGAGCGGGGACAGGAGCTTCACCCCTCCACTTT. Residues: CASSRAGTGASPLHF.